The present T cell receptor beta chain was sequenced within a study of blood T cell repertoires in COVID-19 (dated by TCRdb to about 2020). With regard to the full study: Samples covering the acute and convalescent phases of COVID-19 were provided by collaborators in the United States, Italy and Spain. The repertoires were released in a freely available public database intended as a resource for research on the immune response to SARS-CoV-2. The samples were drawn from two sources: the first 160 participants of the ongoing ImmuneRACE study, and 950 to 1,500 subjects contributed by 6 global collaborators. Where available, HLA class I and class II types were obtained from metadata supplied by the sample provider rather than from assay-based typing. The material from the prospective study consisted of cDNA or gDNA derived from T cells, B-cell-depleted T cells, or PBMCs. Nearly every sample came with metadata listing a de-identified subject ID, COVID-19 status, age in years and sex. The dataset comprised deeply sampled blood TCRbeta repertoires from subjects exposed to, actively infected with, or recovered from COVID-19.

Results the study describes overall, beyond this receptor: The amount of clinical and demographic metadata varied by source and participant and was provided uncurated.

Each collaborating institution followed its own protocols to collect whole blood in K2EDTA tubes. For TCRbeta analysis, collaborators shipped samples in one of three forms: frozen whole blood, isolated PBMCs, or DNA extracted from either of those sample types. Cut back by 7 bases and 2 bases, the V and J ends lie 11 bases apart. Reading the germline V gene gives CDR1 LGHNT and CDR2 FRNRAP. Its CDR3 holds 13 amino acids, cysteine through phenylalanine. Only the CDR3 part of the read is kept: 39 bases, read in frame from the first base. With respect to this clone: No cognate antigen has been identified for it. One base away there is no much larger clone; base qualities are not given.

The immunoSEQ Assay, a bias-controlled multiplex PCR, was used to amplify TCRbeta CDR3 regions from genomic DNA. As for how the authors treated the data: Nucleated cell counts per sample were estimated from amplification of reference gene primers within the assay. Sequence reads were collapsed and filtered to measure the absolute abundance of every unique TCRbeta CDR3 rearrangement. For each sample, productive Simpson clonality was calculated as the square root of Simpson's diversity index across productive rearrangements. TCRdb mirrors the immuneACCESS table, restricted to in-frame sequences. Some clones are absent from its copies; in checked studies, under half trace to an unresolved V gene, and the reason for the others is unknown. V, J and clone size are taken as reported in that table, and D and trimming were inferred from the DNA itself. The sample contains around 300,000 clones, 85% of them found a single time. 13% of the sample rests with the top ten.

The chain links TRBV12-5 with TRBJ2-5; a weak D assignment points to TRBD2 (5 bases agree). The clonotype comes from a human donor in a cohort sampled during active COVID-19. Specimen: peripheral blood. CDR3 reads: CASVLRGQETQYF. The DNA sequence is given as TGTGCTAGTGTGCTTCGCGGGCAAGAGACCCAGTACTTC.